The 22 T cell receptor beta chains reported below all come from one sample, sequenced in a study of blood T cell repertoires in COVID-19. Using immunoSEQ multiplex PCR, the repertoire was profiled, and TCRdb retains in-frame clones only, with some absent. The sample includes 400,000 to 550,000 clones, nearly 90% seen only once; the top ten take just under 2%. The sequenced sample was PBMCs or T cells enriched from blood (not recorded which). The receptors originated from a woman younger than 35 with acute COVID-19.

V usage is TRBV28 and J usage is TRBJ2-7; 8 nucleotides match TRBD2. The CDR3 contains 14 residues. The germline gives CDR1 MDHEN, CDR2 SYDVKM. Losses at the gene ends were 5 bases for V and 6 bases for J; bases not matched to a gene: 9. CDR3 sequence: CASSPGGGLSEQYF. In DNA, the CDR3 is TGTGCCAGCAGTCCCGGGGGGGGTCTGAGCGAGCAGTACTTC.

This chain joins TRBV3-1 (or the pseudogene TRBV3-2) and TRBJ1-1; a weak D match, TRBD1 (6 bases). V was clipped by 5 bases and J by 8 bases, with 15 bases between them. CDR3 size: 13 residues. In germline, CDR1 is LGHDT, CDR2 YNNKEL (reference sequence). DNA of the CDR3: TGTGCCAGCAGCTACCAGGGACACATCGAAGCTTTCTTT. It is translated as CASSYQGHIEAFF.

V is TRBV27 and J is TRBJ2-1; a weak D match, TRBD1 (6 bases). The germline gives CDR1 MNHEY, CDR2 SMNVEV (reference sequence). The CDR3 totals 16 residues. V dropped 3 bases and J dropped 5 bases, with 17 bases sitting between them. CDR3 in DNA: TGTGCCAGCAGTTTTAGATTACGGACAGCCGACAATGAGCAGTTCTTC. Its translation is CASSFRLRTADNEQFF.

The chain combines TRBV19 with TRBJ1-3; D ambiguous. CDR1 and CDR2 (germline): LNHDA, SQIVND (reference sequence). This CDR3 has 15 residues. Trimming took 6 bases from V and 0 from J, leaving 12 bases between them. CDR3 sequence: CASSERPFSGNTIYF. Here the CDR3 DNA reads TGTGCCAGTAGCGAGCGGCCCTTCTCTGGAAACACCATATATTTT.

The rearrangement uses TRBV28 and TRBJ1-2, with a tentative D call TRBD1 (6 bases). The CDR3 is 13 residues long. Trimming removed 5 bases from V and 8 bases from J, with 15 bases in between. Germline V lookup: CDR1 MDHEN, CDR2 SYDVKM. Here the CDR3 reads CASSGTSGDGYTF. The CDR3 DNA reads TGTGCCAGCAGTGGAACGTCAGGGGACGGCTACACCTTC.

This chain joins TRBV6-2 or TRBV6-3 and TRBJ2-7, with D uncertain. Trimming stripped 6 bases from V and 6 bases from J, with 12 bases between. The CDR3 consists of 12 residues. Germline loops: CDR1 MNHEY, CDR2 SVGEGT. The CDR3 loop reads CASSRDMVEQYF. The CDR3 DNA follows: TGTGCCAGCAGCCGTGACATGGTCGAGCAGTACTTC.

DNA for the CDR3: TGTGCCACCAGTGAAACAGGGGGCTCCTACAATGAGCAGTTCTTC. Its translation is CATSETGGSYNEQFF. The J gene is TRBJ2-1, the V gene TRBV24-1, with 8 bases aligning to TRBD1. Unmatched junction bases numbered 1, after V lost 4 bases and J lost 0 bases. Germline V lookup: CDR1 KGHDR, CDR2 SFDVKD. This CDR3 is built from 15 residues.

The chain joins TRBV5-1 to TRBJ1-1; D gene ambiguous. The CDR3 has 12 residues. Germline V gene lookup returns CDR1 SGHRS and CDR2 YFSETQ. With 2 bases removed from V and 2 bases from J, the gap between germline ends came to 4 bases. The CDR3 sequence: CASSFSNTEAFF. The CDR3 DNA sequence: TGCGCCAGCAGCTTTTCTAACACTGAAGCTTTCTTT.

This chain uses TRBV2 with TRBJ1-6; 7 bases agree with TRBD1. The CDR3 length is 15 residues. The germline gives CDR1 SNHLY, CDR2 FYNNEI. V lost 6 bases, J lost 4 bases, and 6 bases stayed unmatched. The CDR3 DNA reads as TGTGCCAGCAGAGAGACAGGGTATTATAATTCACCCCTCCACTTT. It translates to CASRETGYYNSPLHF.

This chain joins TRBV11-2 and TRBJ1-2; D is uncertain. V dropped 1 base and J dropped 8 bases, with 8 bases sitting between them. This CDR3 has 12 amino acids. Germline loops: CDR1 SGHAT, CDR2 FQNNGV. The CDR3 DNA is TGTGCCAGCAGCTTAGGCGTCCCGGGCTACACCTTC. It encodes CASSLGVPGYTF. The full variable domain, with the rest looked up from reference TRBV11-2 and TRBJ1-2, is EAGVAQSPRYKIIEKRQSVAFWCNPISGHATLYWYQQILGQGPKLLIQFQNNGVVDDSQLPKDRFSAERLKGVDSTLKIQPAKLEDSAVYLCASSLGVPGYTFGSGTRLTVV.

About this clone itself: The same CDR3 arises from other DNA sequences in this sample as well. The chain employs TRBV4-3 and TRBJ1-5, with D possibly matching TRBD1 (5 bases). From germline, CDR1 is LGHNA and CDR2 YSLEER. The germline V and J ends were trimmed by 0 bases and 2 bases, with 8 bases remaining between them. The CDR3 is made up of 15 amino acids. CDR3 in DNA: TGCGCCAGCAGCCAAGATCTAGGGGGCAATCAGCCCCAGCATTTT. It codes for CASSQDLGGNQPQHF.

The chain links TRBV14 to TRBJ1-2; maybe TRBD1 (5 bases). The CDR3 covers 13 residues. The germline CDR1 and CDR2 sequences are SGHDN and FVKESK. V was shortened by 1 base and J by 4 bases, with 7 bases between the two germline ends. In DNA, the CDR3 is TGTGCCAGCAGCCAAGTCGGGGGCTATGGCTACACCTTC. It codes for CASSQVGGYGYTF.

The CDR3 spells CASSVGSGGSSYEQYF. As DNA, the CDR3 is TGTGCCAGCAGCGTAGGTAGCGGGGGGAGCTCCTACGAGCAGTACTTC. V gene TRBV9 combines with J gene TRBJ2-7, with 10 bases that match TRBD2. The CDR3 consists of 16 residues. Per the germline V gene, CDR1 is SGDLS and CDR2 is YYNGEE. Trimming took 0 bases from V and 0 from J; bases not matched to a gene: 3.

The chain is built from TRBV19 and TRBJ1-3; TRBD1 agrees at 8 bases. Germline lookup yields CDR1 LNHDA and CDR2 SQIVND (reference sequence). V was clipped by 6 bases and J by 2 bases; unmatched bases: 3. The CDR3 consists of 14 residues. CDR3 amino acids: CASRGQGTGNTIYF. The CDR3 DNA sequence: TGTGCCAGTAGAGGACAGGGTACTGGAAACACCATATATTTT.

The DNA of the CDR3 is TGTGCCAGCAGCCTCTCCGGGACAGGGTCCCCTGAAGCTTTCTTT. Translated, it gives CASSLSGTGSPEAFF. The chain combines TRBV3-1 (or the pseudogene TRBV3-2) with TRBJ1-1, with 9 bases that match TRBD1. The V gene end was trimmed by 4 bases and the J gene end by 6 bases; junction bases not matched to a gene: 9. This CDR3 is built from 15 residues. Per the germline V gene, CDR1 is LGHDT and CDR2 is YNNKEL (reference sequence).

The V and J genes are TRBV9 and TRBJ2-7, with D possibly matching TRBD2 (6 bases). CDR3 length: 14 residues. In germline, CDR1 is SGDLS, CDR2 YYNGEE. V gave up 0 bases and J gave up 7 bases, with 14 bases separating them. This CDR3 reads CASSVAWGDGEQYF. DNA of the CDR3: TGTGCCAGCAGCGTAGCTTGGGGGGATGGAGAGCAGTACTTC.

The chain uses TRBV4-3 and TRBJ2-3; 11 bases agree with TRBD2. V gave up 8 bases and J gave up 5 bases; unmatched junction bases: 9. This CDR3 contains 15 residues. Germline V gene data show CDR1 as LGHNA and CDR2 as YSLEER. In DNA, the CDR3 is TGCGCCAGCTCTAAACTAGCGGGAGTGATAGATACGCAGTATTTT. This gives the protein CASSKLAGVIDTQYF.

This chain uses TRBV19 with TRBJ2-2, with a tentative D call TRBD2 (6 bases). Germline CDR1 reads LNHDA; CDR2 reads SQIVND (reference sequence). Trimming took 3 bases from V and 4 from J, leaving 6 bases between them. This CDR3 is built from 13 residues. CDR3 coding DNA: TGTGCCAGTAGTATGGGGGGCACCGGGGAGCTGTTTTTT. Protein sequence: CASSMGGTGELFF.

This clone was counted only a few times. The V gene is TRBV3-1 (or the pseudogene TRBV3-2), the J gene TRBJ1-1, with D possibly matching TRBD1 (5 bases). V was shortened by 1 base and J by 1 base, with 10 bases between the two germline ends. The germline CDR1 and CDR2 sequences are LGHDT and YNNKEL (reference sequence). The CDR3 consists of 15 residues. The CDR3 loop reads CASSQGRQKNTEAFF. DNA for the CDR3: TGTGCCAGCAGCCAAGGCCGACAGAAGAACACTGAAGCTTTCTTT.

The genes are TRBV11-2 and TRBJ2-1, with 9 positions matching TRBD2. The trim removed 5 bases at V and 8 bases at J, leaving 10 bases unmatched. There are 15 residues in the CDR3. Germline V gene sequence: CDR1 SGHAT, CDR2 FQNNGV. The CDR3, as DNA: TGTGCCAGCAGCACACGGGGACTAGCTGTGGATGAGCAGTTCTTC. Amino acid sequence: CASSTRGLAVDEQFF.

The chain recombines TRBV7-2 with TRBJ2-3; 7 bases align to TRBD2. Germline trimming cut 1 base from V and 4 bases from J; bases unmatched to any gene: 5. There are 15 residues in the CDR3. The germline V gene encodes CDR1 SGHTA and CDR2 FQGNSA. The CDR3 region has the DNA TGTGCCAGCAGCTTAGGGGGAGGGCGGGCAGATACGCAGTATTTT. It is translated as CASSLGGGRADTQYF.

This rearrangement joins TRBV5-1 to TRBJ1-5; D uncertain. The CDR3 loop spans 16 amino acids. Trimming shortened V by 5 bases and J by 2 bases, and 17 bases separated the two germline ends. From germline, CDR1 is SGHRS and CDR2 YFSETQ. CDR3 sequence reads: CASSYRRRWGNQPQHF. DNA for the CDR3: TGCGCCAGCAGTTATAGGCGGAGATGGGGCAATCAGCCCCAGCATTTT.